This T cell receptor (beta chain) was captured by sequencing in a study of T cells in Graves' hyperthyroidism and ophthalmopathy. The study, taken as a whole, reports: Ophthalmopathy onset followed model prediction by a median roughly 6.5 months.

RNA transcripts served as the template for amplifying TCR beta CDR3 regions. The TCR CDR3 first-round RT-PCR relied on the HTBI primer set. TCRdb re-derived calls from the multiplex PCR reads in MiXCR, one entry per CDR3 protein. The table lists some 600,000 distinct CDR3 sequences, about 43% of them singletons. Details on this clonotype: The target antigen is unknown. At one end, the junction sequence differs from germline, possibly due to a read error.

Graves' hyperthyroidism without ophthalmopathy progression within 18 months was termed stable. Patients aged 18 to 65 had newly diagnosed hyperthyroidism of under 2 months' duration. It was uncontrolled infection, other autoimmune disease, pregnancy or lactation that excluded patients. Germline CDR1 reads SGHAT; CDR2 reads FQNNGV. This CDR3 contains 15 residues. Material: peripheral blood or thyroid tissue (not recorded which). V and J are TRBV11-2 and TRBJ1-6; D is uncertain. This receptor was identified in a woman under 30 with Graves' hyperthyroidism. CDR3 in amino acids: CACSFSKGERSPLHF. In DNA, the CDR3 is TGTGCCTGCAGCTTCAGTAAGGGCGAGAGGTCACCCCTCCACTTT.